A single sample is the source of the 7 T cell receptor beta chains below, sequenced in a study of OX40 agonist ivuxolimab in advanced cancers. Some clones are missing from TCRdb's copy, which holds only in-frame ones; the method was immunoSEQ multiplex PCR. The sample consists of approximately 82,000 clones, 80% to 95% of them appearing once. The sequenced sample was CD4+ or CD8+ T cells sorted from blood, obtained in a trial of the OX40 agonist ivuxolimab. Receptors originate from an adult with an advanced solid tumor such as melanoma, head and neck, liver or kidney cancer.

The J gene is TRBJ1-1, the V gene TRBV29-1; D perhaps matches TRBD1 (5 bases). Germline V gives CDR1 SQVTM, CDR2 ANQGSEA. V was shortened by 4 bases and J by 4 bases, with 10 bases between the two germline ends. This CDR3 has 12 residues. CDR3 nucleotides: TGCAGCGTTGGGCAGGGTAGCACTGAAGCTTTCTTT. Translating gives CSVGQGSTEAFF.

The chain combines TRBV6-6 with TRBJ2-5; D may be TRBD1 (5 bases). The CDR3 spans 11 residues. Trimming cost V 2 bases and J 8 bases, with 6 bases left between them. Looked up from germline, CDR1 is MNHNY and CDR2 is SVGAGI (reference sequence). The CDR3, as DNA: TGTGCCAGCAGTTACCAGGGAACCCAGTACTTC. Residues: CASSYQGTQYF.

The chain carries TRBV9 and TRBJ2-3; 9 bases line up with TRBD1. This CDR3 has 17 residues. From germline, CDR1 is SGDLS and CDR2 YYNGEE. Germline trimming cut 2 bases from V and 2 bases from J; bases unmatched to any gene: 9. The CDR3 region has the DNA TGTGCCAGCAGCGTGGGACAGGGATCCACTTCCACAGATACGCAGTATTTT. It is translated as CASSVGQGSTSTDTQYF.

This chain connects TRBV30 to TRBJ1-4; no reliable D call. From germline, CDR1 is GTSNPN and CDR2 SVGIG (reference sequence). The length of the CDR3 is 15 residues. V was cut by 1 base and J by 8 bases, with 17 bases left in between. The CDR3 spells CAWSDPPRLGEKLFF. The DNA for the CDR3 is TGTGCCTGGAGTGACCCCCCCCGACTGGGGGAAAAACTGTTTTTT.

CDR3 in amino acids: CAIFGRLTGEQYF. In DNA form, the CDR3 reads TGCGCCATTTTCGGCAGGTTGACGGGGGAGCAGTACTTC. V gene TRBV10-1 combines with J gene TRBJ2-7, with a weak D call TRBD2 (5 bases). The CDR3 loop spans 13 amino acids. Germline assignment: CDR1 WNHNN and CDR2 SYGVQD (reference sequence). V was clipped by 10 bases and J by 7 bases, with 20 bases between them.

The chain couples TRBV6-5 to TRBJ2-1; 9 nucleotides match TRBD2. Trimming took 5 bases from V and 7 from J; bases not matched to a gene: 3. The CDR3 covers 13 residues. Germline V lookup: CDR1 MNHEY, CDR2 SVGAGI. CDR3 in DNA: TGTGCCAGCAGTAAGGGACTAGCAAATGAGCAGTTCTTC. Amino acid sequence: CASSKGLANEQFF.

This chain uses TRBV5-6 with TRBJ1-1; D unclear. CDR3 length: 15 amino acids. Germline CDR1 SGHDT, CDR2 YYEEEE. V lost 3 bases and J 0 bases, leaving 12 bases between the germline ends. The CDR3 DNA follows: TGTGCCAGCAGCTCGGACCCCTTCATGAACACTGAAGCTTTCTTT. It is translated as CASSSDPFMNTEAFF. The entire variable domain, with the rest obtained from reference TRBV5-6 and TRBJ1-1, is as follows: DAGVTQSPTHLIKTRGQQVTLRCSPKSGHDTVSWYQQALGQGPQFIFQYYEEEERQRGNFPDRFSGHQFPNYSSELNVNALLLGDSALYLCASSSDPFMNTEAFFGQGTRLTVV.